The text below deals with one T cell receptor beta chain. CDR1 and CDR2 from the germline V gene are SGDLS and YYNGEE. This CDR3 is built from 14 residues. J gave up 7 bases and V 3 bases, and 5 bases lay outside the gene matches. The data originate from a study of blood T cell repertoires in COVID-19. At the level of the study: The study drew acute and convalescent COVID-19 samples from the United States, Italy and Spain. Sources were T cells, B-cell-depleted T cells, or PBMCs; the material itself was cDNA or gDNA.

As originally analysed: Nucleated cell counts were estimated from reference gene primer amplification. TCRdb's table, derived via immunoSEQ multiplex PCR, lists solely in-frame clones and lacks some. V, J and clone size are taken as reported in that table, and D and trimming were inferred from the DNA itself. The table has 70,000 to 100,000 clones, roughly 84% seen once; the top ten hold roughly 3%. The sequencing input was peripheral blood. This clonotype was sampled from a woman aged 80 or over with acute or convalescent COVID-19. The rearrangement links TRBV9 to TRBJ2-2; 8 bases line up with TRBD1. For the CDR3, the DNA is TGTGCCAGCAGCGGGGACAGGTCCAGCGGGGAGCTGTTTTTT. This codes for CASSGDRSSGELFF.